The clone carrying this TCR beta chain showed up just a few times. As yet, its antigen is unknown. TCR alpha and TCR beta cDNA libraries carrying sample barcodes and UMIs came from 5'RACE with constant-segment primers. In TCRdb, the 5' RACE reads were re-called with MiXCR into one record per CDR3 protein. This table has hundreds of thousands of distinct CDR3 sequences, 15% appearing once. Trimming removed 4 bases at V and 7 bases at J, with 17 bases between. The CDR3 consists of 14 residues. Germline loops: CDR1 SGHKS, CDR2 YYEKEE (reference sequence). The data are from a study of T-cell memory formation after mild COVID-19. Study summary: TCR clusters mostly belonged to single donors.

Study observations and caveats: In pre-infection memory, a portion of responding clones appeared, which suggested that cross-reactive memory joined.

The chain links TRBV5-5 to TRBJ1-2; a possible D gene is TRBD1 (5 bases). The receptor was derived from an adult woman who had mild COVID-19 (a few samples of this study predate the infection). Cell type and time point are not known. Sequencing input: PBMCs or a T cell subset sorted from them (not recorded which). DNA of the CDR3: TGTGCCAGCAGCCGGGAGGGGCCAACTATTGGCTACACCTTC. Protein sequence: CASSREGPTIGYTF.